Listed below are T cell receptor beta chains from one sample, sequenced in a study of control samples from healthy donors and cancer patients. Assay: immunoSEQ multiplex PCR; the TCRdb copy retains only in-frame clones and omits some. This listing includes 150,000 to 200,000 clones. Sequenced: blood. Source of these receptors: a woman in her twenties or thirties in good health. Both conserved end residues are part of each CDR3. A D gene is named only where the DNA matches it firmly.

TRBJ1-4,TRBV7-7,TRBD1,TGTGCTAGCAGCAAGGGACAGACTAATGAAAAACTGTTTTTT,CASSKGQTNEKLFF
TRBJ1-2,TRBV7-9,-,TGTGCCAGCAGCCCGGGGGGGACGAGTTCTTATGGCTACACCTTC,CASSPGGTSSYGYTF
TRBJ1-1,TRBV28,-,TGTGCCAGCAGGTTTGTCAGGGAAGCTTTCTTT,CASRFVREAFF
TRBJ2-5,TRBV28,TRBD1,TGTGCCACCGCTGGACAGGGAGGCTGGGAGACCCAGTACTTC,CATAGQGGWETQYF
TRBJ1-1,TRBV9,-,TGTGCCAGCAGCGTACAGAACACTGAAGCTTTCTTT,CASSVQNTEAFF
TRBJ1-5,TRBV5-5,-,TGTGCCAGCAGCTTGGTTCTCGCCCTCGGGAATCAGCCCCAGCATTTT,CASSLVLALGNQPQHF
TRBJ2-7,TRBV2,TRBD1,TGTGCCATCCTTGACAGGGTCTACGAGCAGTACTTC,CAILDRVYEQYF
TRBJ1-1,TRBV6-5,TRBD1,TGTGCCAGCAGGGACAGGGGGCGGTTTGGCACTGAAGCTTTCTTT,CASRDRGRFGTEAFF
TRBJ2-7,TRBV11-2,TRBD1,TGTGCCAGCAGCTTAACCGGGACAGGGATCTACGAGCAGTACTTC,CASSLTGTGIYEQYF
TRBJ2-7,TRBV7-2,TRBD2,TGTGCCAGCAACCTAGCGGGGGGGCTCTACGAGCAGTACTTC,CASNLAGGLYEQYF
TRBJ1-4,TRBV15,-,TGTGCCACCAGCAGAGATATAGTAGGGCAGGGTAACGAAAAACTGTTTTTT,CATSRDIVGQGNEKLFF
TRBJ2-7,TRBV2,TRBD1,TGTGCCAGCAGTCGGACAGGGGTGGGCTACGAGCAGTACTTC,CASSRTGVGYEQYF
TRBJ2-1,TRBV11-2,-,TGTGCCAGCAGCTATGGTGGGAGCTCCTACAATGAGCAGTTCTTC,CASSYGGSSYNEQFF
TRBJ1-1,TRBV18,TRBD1,TGTGCCAGCTCACCCCCGGACAGGGGGCCCAGAACTGAAGCTTTCTTT,CASSPPDRGPRTEAFF
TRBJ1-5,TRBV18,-,TGTGCCAGCTCACCGGCAGACAATCAGCCCCAGCATTTT,CASSPADNQPQHF
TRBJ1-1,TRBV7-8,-,TGTGCCAGCAGCTTAAGGTCGGGATCCACTGAAGCTTTCTTT,CASSLRSGSTEAFF
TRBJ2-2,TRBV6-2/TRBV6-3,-,TGTGCCAGCAGTTACAGGGATTATTCCCCCGGGGAGCTGTTTTTT,CASSYRDYSPGELFF
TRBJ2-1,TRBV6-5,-,TGTGCCAGCACCCTACAAGGCGATTACAATGAGCAGTTCTTC,CASTLQGDYNEQFF
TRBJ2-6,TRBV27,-,TGTGCCAGCAGTCCTCCTGGGGCCAACGTCCTGACTTTC,CASSPPGANVLTF
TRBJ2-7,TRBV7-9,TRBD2,TGTGCCAGCAGCTTACTGAGCGGGGGGGCCTACGAGCAGTACTTC,CASSLLSGGAYEQYF
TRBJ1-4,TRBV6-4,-,TGTGCCAGCAAAGACGGGGGAACGACCGAATGGGAAAATGAAAAACTGTTTTTT,CASKDGGTTEWENEKLFF
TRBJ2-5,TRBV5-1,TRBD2,TGCGCCAGCAGCTTGGAACTAGCGGGTACCACCGGACAAGAGACCCAGTACTTC,CASSLELAGTTGQETQYF
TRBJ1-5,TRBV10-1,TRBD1,TGCGCCAGCAGTGAGACAGGGGGCGCCCAGCCCCAGCATTTT,CASSETGGAQPQHF
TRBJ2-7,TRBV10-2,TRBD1,TGCGCCAGCAGGGTAGGACAGGGAATCTACGAGCAGTACTTC,CASRVGQGIYEQYF
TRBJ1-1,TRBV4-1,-,TGCGCCAGCAGCCCCTCACAGGTGCCCCCGTTGAACACTGAAGCTTTCTTT,CASSPSQVPPLNTEAFF
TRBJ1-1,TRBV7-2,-,TGTGCCAGCAGCTTAGGTCAGACGGAGGGGTTCGGTTTGAACACTGAAGCTTTCTTT,CASSLGQTEGFGLNTEAFF
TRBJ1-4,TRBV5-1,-,TGCGCCAGCAGCTTGACAGTAGGGAGTGAAAAACTGTTTTTT,CASSLTVGSEKLFF
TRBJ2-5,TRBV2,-,TGTGCCAGCGGGACTGAGGGGATCCAAGAGACCCAGTACTTC,CASGTEGIQETQYF
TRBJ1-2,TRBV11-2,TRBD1,TGTGCCAGCAGCTCCATACTTGACAGGGACGACTACACCTTC,CASSSILDRDDYTF
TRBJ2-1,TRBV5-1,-,TGCGCCAGCAGCTTGACTCAGGGCTCCTACAATGAGCAGTTCTTC,CASSLTQGSYNEQFF
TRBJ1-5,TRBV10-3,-,TGTGCCATCAGCCCCGAGGGAAATCAGCCCCAGCATTTT,CAISPEGNQPQHF
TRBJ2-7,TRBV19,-,TGTGCCAGTAGTGCAGGCTACGAGCAGTACTTC,CASSAGYEQYF